The clone carrying this TCR beta chain appeared a few times. Its cognate antigen is unknown. At one boundary the junction diverges from the germline segment, which might be a read error. The source of the sample is a study of T cell responses to AZD1222 COVID-19 vaccine. Across the study: Timing groups of about 4 and about 12 weeks for second doses were pooled. General study results and limits: Unmutated variant regions are reportedly targeted by nearly half of spike-specific TCRs. There were repertoire samples only from the period after the peak T cell response. Most donors were white British and more were female, and clonal diversity was possibly underestimated.

Germline CDR1 MRHNA, CDR2 SNTAGT. This CDR3 spans 14 amino acids. TCRdb keeps only in-frame clones here, not all; method: immunoSEQ multiplex PCR. The sample holds roughly 120,000 clones; roughly 87% are singletons and the top ten take about 10%. This sample comprised peripheral blood, obtained on day 0 of AZD1222 vaccination. This chain joins TRBV6-4 and TRBJ2-7; TRBD2 matches 7 bases. The sequence was obtained from an adult in good health. CDR3 residues: CASSDKAESGEYIF. CDR3 bases: TGTGCCAGCAGTGACAAGGCCGAGAGCGGGGAGTACATTTTC.